A selection of T cell receptor beta chains follows, all from one sample in a study of T cells after somatic rescue of genetic block. The data were produced by immunoSEQ multiplex PCR, yet TCRdb's version contains in-frame clones alone and is incomplete. The profile shows 110,000 or so clones, about 89% of them singletons. Material: peripheral blood mononuclear cells (PBMCs). The receptor source for this set is a woman between 18 and 29 years old. The CDR3 runs from the conserved cysteine through the conserved F or W. Each record gives: clone size, D gene, J gene, V gene, CDR3 protein, CDR3 DNA. The D gene is left open where the match is weak. The size field is filled for only some rows; it gives once, few, many or a size class.

>NA|NA|TRBJ1-3|TRBV19
CASSTDTGLSGNTIYF
TGTGCCAGTAGTACCGACACAGGGCTCTCTGGAAACACCATATATTTT
>NA|TRBD1|TRBJ2-7|TRBV5-8
CASSRTGPYEQYF
TGTGCCAGCAGCCGGACAGGGCCCTACGAGCAGTACTTC
>once|NA|TRBJ1-2|TRBV7-8
CASSFALEFGDGYGYTF
TGTGCCAGCAGCTTTGCCCTTGAATTTGGGGACGGCTATGGCTACACCTTC
>NA|TRBD1|TRBJ2-7|TRBV29-1
CSVEKGTGGYEQYF
TGCAGCGTTGAAAAGGGGACAGGGGGCTACGAGCAGTACTTC
>NA|TRBD1|TRBJ1-4|TRBV11-2
CASSLPQGDEKLFF
TGTGCCAGCAGCTTGCCCCAGGGGGATGAAAAACTGTTTTTT
>few|NA|TRBJ1-5|TRBV19
CASRAQAVGQPQHF
TGTGCCAGTAGGGCCCAGGCCGTAGGACAGCCCCAGCATTTT
>NA|NA|TRBJ2-2|TRBV7-3
CASSPHGGGELFF
TGTGCCAGCAGCCCACATGGGGGCGGGGAGCTGTTTTTT
>NA|NA|TRBJ1-2|TRBV30
CAWSRTTGFVNYGYTF
TGTGCCTGGAGTCGAACCACAGGTTTCGTAAACTATGGCTACACCTTC
>NA|TRBD1|TRBJ2-3|TRBV6-4
CASAPGGTGGADTQYF
TGTGCCAGCGCACCGGGGGGGACAGGGGGCGCAGATACGCAGTATTTT
>NA|NA|TRBJ2-5|TRBV28
CASSSPSRSQETQYF
TGTGCCAGCAGTTCCCCGTCCCGGTCACAAGAGACCCAGTACTTC
>NA|TRBD2|TRBJ2-1|TRBV6-6
CASSYGSGGEQFF
TGTGCCAGCAGTTATGGAAGCGGGGGGGAGCAGTTCTTC
>NA|NA|TRBJ2-3|TRBV5-6
CASSLDRRYTDTQYF
TGTGCCAGCAGCTTGGACAGGCGCTACACAGATACGCAGTATTTT
>NA|NA|TRBJ1-2|TRBV19
CASSEEQGNYGYTF
TGTGCCAGTAGTGAGGAACAGGGAAACTATGGCTACACCTTC
>once|TRBD2|TRBJ2-2|TRBV5-4
CASSLPGLAGGSAGELFF
TGTGCCAGCAGCCTGCCGGGACTAGCGGGTGGATCGGCAGGGGAGCTGTTTTTT
>NA|NA|TRBJ1-5|TRBV5-8
CASSLGTRSNQPQHF
TGTGCCAGCAGCTTGGGCACCAGAAGCAATCAGCCCCAGCATTTT
>NA|NA|TRBJ1-2|TRBV10-3
CAISGQTNYGYTF
TGTGCCATCAGTGGACAGACAAACTATGGCTACACCTTC
>once|NA|TRBJ1-3|TRBV11-2
CASSFSGNTIYF
TGTGCCAGCAGCTTTTCCGGAAACACCATATATTTT
>NA|NA|TRBJ1-5|TRBV4-1
CASSQDQTAAPRTQPQHF
TGCGCCAGCAGCCAAGATCAGACAGCGGCCCCCAGGACTCAGCCCCAGCATTTT
>few|NA|TRBJ2-2|TRBV7-2
CASSLVPQGPYTGELFF
TGTGCCAGCAGCTTAGTTCCCCAGGGACCGTACACCGGGGAGCTGTTTTTT
>NA|NA|TRBJ1-1|TRBV7-9
CASSLQENTEAFF
TGTGCCAGCAGCTTACAGGAAAACACTGAAGCTTTCTTT
>NA|NA|TRBJ1-1|TRBV4-2
CASSQDTRGNTEAFF
TGTGCCAGCAGCCAAGATACCCGAGGGAACACTGAAGCTTTCTTT
>NA|NA|TRBJ1-2|TRBV6-5
CASTNRVDGYTF
TGTGCCAGCACGAACAGGGTGGACGGCTACACCTTC
>once|NA|TRBJ1-2|TRBV5-1
CASSLSPGENYGYTF
TGCGCCAGCAGCTTGAGTCCAGGGGAGAACTATGGCTACACCTTC
>NA|TRBD2|TRBJ2-3|TRBV9
CASSPSGGTDTQYF
TGTGCCAGCAGCCCTAGCGGGGGGACCGATACGCAGTATTTT
>NA|TRBD1|TRBJ2-7|TRBV7-9
CASSGTGRRYEQYF
TGTGCCAGCAGCGGGACAGGGAGGAGGTACGAGCAGTACTTC
>NA|NA|TRBJ2-3|TRBV5-1
CASSLAGTDTQYF
TGCGCCAGCAGCTTGGCGGGCACAGATACGCAGTATTTT
>NA|NA|TRBJ1-4|TRBV9
CASSEAGPNEKLFF
TGTGCCAGCAGCGAGGCAGGCCCTAATGAAAAACTGTTTTTT
>NA|TRBD2|TRBJ2-2|TRBV19
CASSSGGAAGELFF
TGTGCCAGTTCGAGCGGGGGGGCTGCCGGGGAGCTGTTTTTT
>NA|NA|TRBJ1-2|TRBV5-5
CASSQLQGGYGYTF
TGTGCCAGCAGCCAACTACAGGGCGGATATGGCTACACCTTC
>NA|NA|TRBJ2-6|TRBV30
CAWDSSGANVLTF
TGTGCCTGGGACAGCTCTGGGGCCAACGTCCTGACTTTC
>NA|NA|TRBJ1-1|TRBV11-2
CASSSMEERSSSFF
TGTGCCAGCAGCTCCATGGAAGAAAGGTCTTCTTCTTTCTTT
>NA|NA|TRBJ2-1|TRBV9
CASSVGGQGGGEQFF
TGTGCCAGCAGCGTAGGTGGGCAGGGTGGCGGTGAGCAGTTCTTC
>NA|NA|TRBJ1-6|TRBV4-2
CASSQGDNSPLHF
TGTGCCAGCAGCCAAGGAGATAATTCACCCCTCCACTTT
>NA|NA|TRBJ2-5|TRBV6-5
CASSYGQGVVETQYF
TGTGCCAGCAGTTACGGGCAGGGAGTGGTAGAGACCCAGTACTTC
>once|NA|TRBJ2-4|TRBV27
CASSYGDSKNIQYF
TGTGCCAGCAGTTACGGGGATTCCAAAAACATTCAGTACTTC
>NA|NA|TRBJ1-6|TRBV2
CASRLRERYNSPLHF
TGTGCCAGCCGTCTCCGGGAACGCTACAATTCACCCCTCCACTTT
>NA|NA|TRBJ2-1|TRBV4-1
CASSQEDSPYNEQFF
TGCGCCAGCAGCCAAGAAGACTCCCCCTACAATGAGCAGTTCTTC
>NA|NA|TRBJ2-3|TRBV9
CASSVATSRRDTQYF
TGTGCCAGCAGCGTAGCCACCTCTCGACGGGATACGCAGTATTTT
>once|NA|TRBJ2-5|TRBV19
CASITLGPLVETQYF
TGTGCCAGTATTACCTTGGGGCCCCTCGTAGAGACCCAGTACTTC
>NA|TRBD1|TRBJ2-2|TRBV7-8
CASSSISLMVDRGPGELFF
TGTGCCAGCAGCTCGATCTCCCTGATGGTAGACAGGGGGCCCGGGGAGCTGTTTTTT
>NA|TRBD2|TRBJ2-3|TRBV6-4
CASKAGVTDTQYF
TGTGCCAGCAAGGCGGGGGTAACAGATACGCAGTATTTT
>once|TRBD1|TRBJ2-7|TRBV28
CASRPNPGTGYYEQYF
TGTGCCAGCAGGCCGAACCCCGGGACAGGGTACTACGAGCAGTACTTC
>few|NA|TRBJ1-1|TRBV14
CASSQAGGVRAFF
TGTGCCAGCAGCCAAGCCGGAGGGGTACGGGCTTTCTTT
>once|NA|TRBJ1-1|TRBV11-2
CASSLRGAGPEAFF
TGTGCCAGCAGCTTAAGGGGCGCTGGGCCTGAAGCTTTCTTT
>NA|TRBD1|TRBJ1-1|TRBV18
CASSRKDRGQNTEAFF
TGTGCCAGCTCAAGAAAGGACAGGGGACAGAACACTGAAGCTTTCTTT
>NA|NA|TRBJ1-2|TRBV4-3
CASSQERVAMGGYTF
TGCGCCAGCAGCCAAGAGAGGGTGGCTATGGGTGGCTACACCTTC
>NA|TRBD1|TRBJ1-4|TRBV5-4
CASSRDRAGTNEKLFF
TGTGCCAGCAGCCGGGACAGGGCGGGGACTAATGAAAAACTGTTTTTT
>NA|NA|TRBJ1-1|TRBV25-1
CASDTGSSEAFF
TGTGCCAGCGATACAGGATCTTCTGAAGCTTTCTTT
>NA|TRBD2|TRBJ2-7|TRBV7-2
CASSRGDVSYEQYF
TGTGCCAGCAGCCGGGGGGATGTCTCCTACGAGCAGTACTTC
>NA|TRBD1|TRBJ1-1|TRBV14
CASSQFSGGTEAFF
TGTGCCAGCAGCCAATTTTCAGGGGGAACTGAAGCTTTCTTT
>NA|TRBD1|TRBJ1-1|TRBV7-9
CASSVTGTGVTEAFF
TGTGCCAGCAGCGTTACCGGGACAGGGGTTACTGAAGCTTTCTTT
>NA|NA|TRBJ1-1|TRBV18
CASSPDLNTEAFF
TGTGCCAGCTCACCGGACCTGAACACTGAAGCTTTCTTT